This T cell receptor (beta chain) was captured in a study of cytomegalovirus exposure and HLA in healthy donors. On the study more broadly: Prior work identified 120 million or so unique TCR beta sequences in some 200 million T cells. Study observations and caveats: In a later analysis, approximately 15,000 TCR beta sequences were associated with HLA alleles at 0.05 false discovery rate. It was 150 to 200 TCR beta chains that were listed as cytomegalovirus-associated.

A word on this clone: Antigen: not known.

The primer mix had 60 Vbeta and 13 Jbeta primers. Authors' methods: Later, an analysis found 80 million or so unique TCR beta chains, and approximately 10 million of these were shared. Repertoires were generated with immunoSEQ multiplex PCR, while TCRdb's copy carries only in-frame clones and drops some. The V and J calls and clone size are taken from that table; D and trimming were inferred from the DNA. The data show about 61,000 clones, about 89% seen once. Germline V gene sequence: CDR1 MDHEN, CDR2 SYDVKM. V lost 6 bases and J 8 bases, leaving 23 bases between the germline ends. The CDR3 loop spans 17 amino acids.

This TCR came from a man aged 30-40 years in good health and CMV-seropositive. The material sequenced was PBMCs. V and J are TRBV28 and TRBJ1-6; possible D gene TRBD1, 5 bases. CDR3 sequence reads: CASRGGGLRELDSPLHF. The CDR3 DNA reads as TGTGCCAGCAGAGGCGGGGGGTTAAGAGAGTTGGATTCACCCCTCCACTTT.